The sample holds many counts of the clone carrying this T cell receptor beta chain. The data belong to a study of T cells in Graves' hyperthyroidism and ophthalmopathy. This CDR3 has 14 residues. The germline gives CDR1 DFQATT, CDR2 SNEGSKA (reference sequence). V gave up 3 bases and J gave up 10 bases; unmatched junction bases: 11. TCR beta CDR3 sequences were amplified from RNA transcripts. TCR CDR3 regions were first amplified by RT-PCR with HTBI primers. MiXCR was run by TCRdb on the multiplex PCR reads, yielding one entry per CDR3 protein. The sample includes some 580,000 distinct CDR3 sequences, approximately 15% seen only once; the top ten take 2.5% to 4%.

What was sequenced was blood. The TCR comes from a woman aged 40-49 years with Graves' ophthalmopathy. The chain has TRBV20-1 and TRBJ2-1, with 8 bases fitting TRBD2. The CDR3 DNA reads TGCAGTGCTAGGTCCAGCGGGAGATCATCCGAGCAGTTCTTC. As protein: CSARSSGRSSEQFF.